Below, 27 T cell receptor beta chains from the same sample are listed, as sequenced in a study of T cells after yellow fever vaccination. TCRdb re-called the 5' RACE reads with MiXCR, one entry per CDR3 protein. In the table there are about 630,000 distinct CDR3 sequences, approximately 13% of which are singletons. The specimen comprised PBMCs, sampled on the day of the yellow fever booster vaccination. Receptor source: a man aged 30 to 39 who received the YFV17D yellow fever vaccine.

The V and J genes are TRBV10-2 and TRBJ1-4; D ambiguous. Trimming removed 1 base at V and 7 bases at J, with 10 bases between. CDR1 is WSHSY, CDR2 SAAADI, per germline. The CDR3 loop spans 14 amino acids. CDR3 in amino acids: CASSEWGNGEKLFF. CDR3 DNA: TGCGCCAGCAGTGAGTGGGGAAATGGTGAAAAACTGTTTTTT.

This clonotype was observed a handful of times. The chain has TRBV7-9 and TRBJ2-1; TRBD1 or TRBD2 may be the D gene (6 bases each). With 2 bases removed from V and 4 bases from J, the gap between germline ends came to 18 bases. This CDR3 contains 17 residues. CDR1 is SEHNR, CDR2 FQNEAQ, per germline (reference sequence). CDR3 nucleotide sequence: TGTGCCAGCAGCTTACGTACGGGGGCCGGGGGTTACAATGAGCAGTTCTTC. Translation: CASSLRTGAGGYNEQFF.

The chain employs TRBV20-1 and TRBJ2-2; 7 nucleotides align to TRBD1. The CDR3 extends over 14 amino acids. Germline CDR1 DFQATT, CDR2 SNEGSKA (reference sequence). V lost 5 bases and J lost 0; bases outside the gene matches: 3. CDR3 nucleotides: TGCAGTGCTCCGGGACAGCCGAACACCGGGGAGCTGTTTTTT. Its translation is CSAPGQPNTGELFF.

This clonotype was detected only a few times. This chain links TRBV20-1 with TRBJ2-1; 9 positions agree with TRBD2. The CDR3 length is 11 residues. Germline assignment: CDR1 DFQATT and CDR2 SNEGSKA (reference sequence). Losses at the gene ends were 6 bases for V and 14 bases for J; bases not matched to a gene: 8. The CDR3 DNA follows: TGCAGTGCGTGGACTAGCGCGATGGAGTTCTTC. Translated: CSAWTSAMEFF.

V usage is TRBV2 and J usage is TRBJ2-7; 9 positions match TRBD1. J lost 1 base, V lost 11 bases, and 6 bases had no gene match. CDR3 size: 13 residues. Germline values: CDR1 SNHLY, CDR2 FYNNEI. CDR3 protein: CAYAGTGSYEQYF. The CDR3 DNA is TGTGCCTATGCGGGGACAGGGTCCTACGAGCAGTACTTC. Full variable domain (missing parts from reference TRBV2 and TRBJ2-7): EPEVTQTPSHQVTQMGQEVILRCVPISNHLYFYWYRQILGQKVEFLVSFYNNEISEKSEIFDDQFSVERPDGSNFTLKIRSTKLEDSAMYFCAYAGTGSYEQYFGPGTRLTVT.

This chain uses TRBV5-1 with TRBJ2-4; 8 bases are a match to TRBD1. V lost 0 bases, J lost 14 bases, and 10 bases stayed unmatched. CDR3 length: 14 amino acids. Germline loops: CDR1 SGHRS, CDR2 YFSETQ. The CDR3 nucleotides are TGCGCCAGCAGCTTGGGGACAGGGTCGGGGAAGAAGTACTTC. Residues: CASSLGTGSGKKYF.

The chain recombines TRBV7-2 with TRBJ2-7, with D unresolved. Trimming took 0 bases from V and 6 from J, leaving 12 bases between them. Per the germline V gene, CDR1 is SGHTA and CDR2 is FQGNSA. The CDR3 loop spans 14 amino acids. The CDR3 reads CASSLARRSSEQYF. The CDR3 nucleotides are TGTGCCAGCAGCTTAGCGCGGCGAAGCAGCGAGCAGTACTTC.

This clonotype was recorded many times. The chain combines TRBV6-5 with TRBJ2-2, with 15 bases lining up with TRBD2. The CDR3 has 21 amino acids. V shed 5 bases and J 1 base; nucleotides not matched to a gene: 14. Germline V gives CDR1 MNHEY, CDR2 SVGAGI. The DNA of the CDR3 is TGTGCCAGCAGTCAAAGGGGCGGACTAGCGGGAGGGCCGTTGAACACCGGGGAGCTGTTTTTT. This codes for CASSQRGGLAGGPLNTGELFF.

The J gene is TRBJ2-4, the V gene TRBV7-2; a possible D gene is TRBD2 (6 bases). The CDR3 runs to 15 residues. The V end lost 1 base, the J end lost 5 bases, and 12 bases lay between the germline ends. Germline values: CDR1 SGHTA, CDR2 FQGNSA. The CDR3 loop reads CASSLVAASQNIQYF. The DNA of the CDR3 is TGTGCCAGCAGCTTAGTAGCGGCGTCACAAAACATTCAGTACTTC.

The rearrangement joins TRBV11-2 to TRBJ2-3; 9 nucleotides agree with TRBD2. The length of the CDR3 is 17 residues. CDR1 SGHAT and CDR2 FQNNGV come from the germline V gene. The V segment lost 5 bases and the J segment 2 bases; nucleotides outside the gene matches: 11. The CDR3 DNA follows: TGTGCCAGCAGCCAAATTGTAGCGGGAGTGATCACAGATACGCAGTATTTT. It encodes CASSQIVAGVITDTQYF. Full variable domain (remainder filled in from reference TRBV11-2 and TRBJ2-3): EAGVAQSPRYKIIEKRQSVAFWCNPISGHATLYWYQQILGQGPKLLIQFQNNGVVDDSQLPKDRFSAERLKGVDSTLKIQPAKLEDSAVYLCASSQIVAGVITDTQYFGPGTRLTVL.

This sequence joins TRBV7-9 and TRBJ2-3; tentatively, D is TRBD2 (5 bases). V dropped 5 bases and J dropped 6 bases, with 24 bases sitting between them. Germline V gene sequence: CDR1 SEHNR, CDR2 FQNEAQ (reference sequence). The CDR3 sequence is 17 residues long. DNA for the CDR3: TGTGCCAGCAGCCCTCGTCTGGCGCCCGACCGCGGGGATACGCAGTATTTT. The encoded protein is CASSPRLAPDRGDTQYF.

This chain links TRBV6-4 with TRBJ1-2, with D possibly being TRBD1 (6 bases). V lost 2 bases to trimming and J lost 6 bases, with 10 bases between them. The V gene's germline CDR1 is MRHNA and CDR2 SNTAGT. This CDR3 has 13 amino acids. The CDR3 DNA is TGTGCCAGCAGTGACGGGGGGCCGGATGGCTACACCTTC. It translates to CASSDGGPDGYTF.

This clonotype was picked up many times. V and J are TRBV30 and TRBJ1-2; 7 bases agree with TRBD1. Looked up from germline, CDR1 is GTSNPN and CDR2 is SVGIG (reference sequence). This CDR3 has 14 amino acids. J lost 7 bases, V lost 3 bases, and 11 bases had no gene match. As DNA, the CDR3 is TGTGCCTGGAGAGAGCAGAACAGGGGCAGTGGCTACACCTTC. Translating gives CAWREQNRGSGYTF. Using reference TRBV30 and TRBJ1-2 for the parts outside the CDR3, the full variable domain is SQTIHQWPATLVQPVGSPLSLECTVEGTSNPNLYWYRQAAGRGLQLLFYSVGIGQISSEVPQNLSASRPQDRQFILSSKKLLLSDSGFYLCAWREQNRGSGYTFGSGTRLTVV.

This chain uses TRBV18 with TRBJ2-1; no firm D call. The CDR3 has 13 amino acids. Germline V gene sequence: CDR1 KGHSH, CDR2 LQKENI. V was pared by 2 bases and J by 9 bases, with 11 bases between. CDR3 protein: CASSPSMTGEQFF. The DNA for the CDR3 is TGTGCCAGCTCACCAAGCATGACGGGTGAGCAGTTCTTC.

This chain joins TRBV2 and TRBJ1-2; a weak D match, TRBD1 (5 bases). V lost 6 bases and J lost 2, with 19 bases in between. Germline CDR1 reads SNHLY; CDR2 reads FYNNEI. The CDR3 extends over 16 amino acids. The CDR3 DNA reads as TGTGCCAGCAGGGGAAATTCAGGGTTGGTGAACTATGGCTACACCTTC. It translates to CASRGNSGLVNYGYTF.

J is TRBJ2-2 and V is TRBV20-1; D remains ambiguous. This CDR3 contains 14 residues. V dropped 0 bases and J dropped 0 bases, with 5 bases sitting between them. Germline-derived CDR1 and CDR2 are DFQATT and SNEGSKA (reference sequence). CDR3 sequence reads: CSARDFTNTGELFF. In nucleotides, the CDR3 is TGCAGTGCTAGAGATTTCACGAACACCGGGGAGCTGTTTTTT.

This clonotype was seen at least ten times. Here the CDR3 reads CASSGGGQGALVGYEQYF. The CDR3 nucleotides are TGTGCCAGCAGCGGAGGGGGACAGGGGGCCCTGGTTGGCTACGAGCAGTACTTC. The chain uses TRBV11-1 and TRBJ2-7; 12 bases are shared with TRBD1. The germline V gene encodes CDR1 SGHAT and CDR2 FQDESV (reference sequence). Trimming removed 5 bases from V and 3 bases from J; junction bases left unmatched: 14. The CDR3 runs 18 residues. Based on the CDR3 plus reference TRBV11-1 and TRBJ2-7, the full variable domain is EAEVAQSPRYKITEKSQAVAFWCDPISGHATLYWYRQILGQGPELLVQFQDESVVDDSQLPKDRFSAERLKGVDSTLKIQPAELGDSAMYLCASSGGGQGALVGYEQYFGPGTRLTVT.

This clonotype was seen more than once but under ten times. The chain combines TRBV6-5 with TRBJ2-7; TRBD1 matches 8 bases. V shed 3 bases and J 2 bases; nucleotides not matched to a gene: 6. CDR1 MNHEY and CDR2 SVGAGI come from the germline V gene. The CDR3 runs 15 residues. In DNA form, the CDR3 reads TGTGCCAGCAGTTATCCCGGACAGGGCGCCTACGAGCAGTACTTC. Translating gives CASSYPGQGAYEQYF.

Only a few counts were recorded for this clonotype. The chain couples TRBV20-1 to TRBJ2-3; D call uncertain. Looked up from germline, CDR1 is DFQATT and CDR2 is SNEGSKA (reference sequence). The CDR3 runs 14 residues. Trimming took 6 bases from V and 4 from J, leaving 17 bases between them. CDR3 bases: TGCAGTGCACATGCACAGAATCAGGCAGATACGCAGTATTTT. As protein: CSAHAQNQADTQYF.

This rearrangement joins TRBV7-2 to TRBJ2-7, with 10 nucleotides matching TRBD2. Germline CDR1 reads SGHTA; CDR2 reads FQGNSA. The CDR3 sequence is 14 residues long. Trimming took 4 bases from V and 3 from J; bases not matched to a gene: 3. The CDR3 bases are TGTGCCAGCAGCTCTAGCGGGAGCGGCTACGAGCAGTACTTC. Protein: CASSSSGSGYEQYF.

The chain couples TRBV6-2 or TRBV6-3 to TRBJ2-1; 8 bases match TRBD2. Unmatched junction bases numbered 12, after V lost 8 bases and J lost 3 bases. Germline CDR1 reads MNHEY; CDR2 reads SVGEGT. The CDR3 loop spans 16 amino acids. The CDR3 sequence: CASGAEPAGVYNEQFF. The CDR3 DNA reads TGTGCCAGCGGGGCCGAACCAGCGGGAGTCTACAATGAGCAGTTCTTC.

This chain links TRBV29-1 with TRBJ2-3, with D maybe TRBD2 (6 bases). The germline V gene encodes CDR1 SQVTM and CDR2 ANQGSEA. Trimming removed 4 bases from V and 0 bases from J, with 8 bases in between. This CDR3 contains 13 residues. Written as DNA, the CDR3 is TGCAGCGTTGTAAGCGGGAGCACAGATACGCAGTATTTT. Translated, it gives CSVVSGSTDTQYF.

Only a few counts were recorded for this clonotype. V gene TRBV27 combines with J gene TRBJ2-7; TRBD2 aligns across 8 bases. The CDR3 runs 15 residues. Germline CDR1 and CDR2: MNHEY and SMNVEV (reference sequence). Losses at the gene ends were 5 bases for V and 3 bases for J; bases not matched to a gene: 9. The CDR3 coding sequence is TGTGCCAGCAGTACGAAATCCGGGACTAGCTACGAGCAGTACTTC. It translates to CASSTKSGTSYEQYF.

The chain combines TRBV29-1 with TRBJ2-7, with D perhaps matching TRBD2 (5 bases). The CDR3 length is 12 residues. Germline CDR1 is SQVTM and CDR2 is ANQGSEA. Trimming cost V 4 bases and J 6 bases, with 13 bases left between them. CDR3 amino acids: CSVVSSLAEQYF. CDR3 DNA: TGCAGCGTTGTGTCTAGCTTAGCCGAGCAGTACTTC.

The CDR3 loop is CASRPPGLGALEQFF. The DNA for the CDR3 is TGTGCCAGCAGGCCTCCGGGACTAGGGGCACTTGAGCAGTTCTTC. The chain links TRBV12-3 or TRBV12-4 to TRBJ2-1, with 8 nucleotides matching TRBD2. The CDR3 totals 15 residues. Germline trimming cut 6 bases from V and 9 bases from J; bases unmatched to any gene: 13.

This clonotype was seen repeatedly, ten times or more. The CDR3 loop reads CASSLGVGELFF. The CDR3 region has the DNA TGTGCCAGCAGCTTAGGGGTCGGGGAGCTGTTTTTT. The chain combines TRBV7-2 with TRBJ2-2, with D unresolved. In germline, CDR1 is SGHTA, CDR2 FQGNSA. This CDR3 comprises 12 residues. V shed 1 base and J shed 7 bases, with 4 bases lying between them.

This clonotype was seen a few times. This sequence joins TRBV12-3 or TRBV12-4 and TRBJ2-3, with 11 bases that match TRBD2. Trimming took 7 bases from V and 4 from J; bases not matched to a gene: 4. This CDR3 is 14 amino acids long. The CDR3 here is CASTLAGGSDTQYF. CDR3 in DNA: TGTGCCAGCACCCTAGCGGGGGGCTCAGATACGCAGTATTTT.